This T cell receptor (beta chain) is drawn from a study of blood T cell repertoires in COVID-19. This CDR3 region has 14 residues. V was shortened by 3 bases and J by 2 bases, with 7 bases between the two germline ends. Germline CDR1 is SEHNR and CDR2 is FQNEAQ (reference sequence). Sequenced by immunoSEQ multiplex PCR; TCRdb stores in-frame clones only, minus some. Among fewer than 75,000 clones listed, approximately 87% were seen once. The gene calls are TRBV7-9 and TRBJ2-2, with D hard to call. The sequencing sample was made of peripheral blood. The clonotype was recovered from a man aged 45-65 years with active COVID-19. In DNA, the CDR3 is TGTGCCAGCAGCTTTTTAAGCAACACCGGGGAGCTGTTTTTT. It yields the protein CASSFLSNTGELFF. The full variable domain, rest sourced from reference TRBV7-9 and TRBJ2-2, is DTGVSQNPRHKITKRGQNVTFRCDPISEHNRLYWYRQTLGQGPEFLTYFQNEAQLEKSRLLSDRFSAERPKGSFSTLEIQRTEQGDSAMYLCASSFLSNTGELFFGEGSRLTVL.